Sequencing of this T cell receptor (beta chain) was carried out in a study of blood T cell repertoires in COVID-19. J lost 12 bases, V lost 1 base, and 9 bases had no gene match. Germline CDR1 is SGHDT and CDR2 is YYEEEE. This CDR3 comprises 16 residues. TCRdb's copy holds only in-frame clones and misses some; the assay was immunoSEQ multiplex PCR. This table holds tens of thousands of clones, around 90% found once. Material for sequencing was peripheral blood. The chain joins TRBV5-6 to TRBJ2-1; 14 nucleotides match TRBD2. This receptor was identified in a woman aged 70 to 79 with acute or convalescent COVID-19. The CDR3 nucleotides are TGTGCCAGCAGCTTGAGGGGGACTAGCGGGAGAGACGCGCAGTTCTTC. Its protein product is CASSLRGTSGRDAQFF.